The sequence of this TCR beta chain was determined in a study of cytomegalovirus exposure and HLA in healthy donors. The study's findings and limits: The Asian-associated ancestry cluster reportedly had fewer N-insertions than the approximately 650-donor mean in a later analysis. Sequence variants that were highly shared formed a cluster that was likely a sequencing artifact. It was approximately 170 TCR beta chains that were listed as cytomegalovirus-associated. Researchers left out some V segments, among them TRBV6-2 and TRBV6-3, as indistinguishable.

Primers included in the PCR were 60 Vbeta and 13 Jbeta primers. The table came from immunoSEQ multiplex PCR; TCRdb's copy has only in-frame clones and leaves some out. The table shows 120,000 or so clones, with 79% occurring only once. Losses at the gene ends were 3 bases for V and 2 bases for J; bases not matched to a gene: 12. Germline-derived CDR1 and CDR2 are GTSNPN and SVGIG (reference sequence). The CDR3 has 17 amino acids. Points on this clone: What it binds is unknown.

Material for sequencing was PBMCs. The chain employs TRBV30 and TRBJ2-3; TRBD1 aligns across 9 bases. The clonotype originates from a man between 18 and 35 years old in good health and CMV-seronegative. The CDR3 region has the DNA TGTGCCTGGAGCGGACGAACAGGGACAGGGATCACAGATACGCAGTATTTT. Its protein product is CAWSGRTGTGITDTQYF.